The source of this TCR beta chain is a study of blood T cell repertoires in COVID-19. Study information: Some COVID-19 samples were acute and others convalescent; all came from the United States, Italy and Spain. T cells, B-cell-depleted T cells, or PBMCs supplied cDNA or gDNA.

Original data processing: Amplification of reference gene primers was used by the study to estimate nucleated cell counts. Only in-frame clones appear in the TCRdb table, and some are missing; sequencing was by immunoSEQ multiplex PCR. V and J calls and clone size come straight from that table; D and trimming were deduced from the DNA. There are nearly 80,000 clones in the sample; roughly 84% occur only once, and 3.5% lies in the top ten. The receptor was isolated from a man aged 45-65 years with acute or convalescent COVID-19. Sequences were obtained from peripheral blood.

Written as DNA, the CDR3 is TGTGCCAGTAGTCCCGACAGGGGTACCATGAACACTGAAGCTTTCTTT. This codes for CASSPDRGTMNTEAFF. The chain couples TRBV19 to TRBJ1-1; 8 bases are shared with TRBD1. CDR1 is LNHDA, CDR2 SQIVND, per germline (reference sequence). J lost 0 bases, V lost 5 bases, and 8 bases had no gene match. The CDR3 is 16 residues long.